This TCR beta chain was profiled in a study of T cell responses to AZD1222 COVID-19 vaccine. Regarding the study as a whole: A mostly white British donor set with more females was recruited, and clonal diversity was possibly underestimated. Baseline antibody screening turned up just a handful of seropositive AZD1222 recipients. The reported proportion of spike-specific TCRs targeting unmutated variant regions was nearly half. Repertoire collection took place solely once the T cell response had peaked.

This clone was recorded only once. Its antigen is still unknown. This CDR3 is built from 12 residues. Per the germline V gene, CDR1 is MDHEN and CDR2 is SYDVKM. V was clipped by 10 bases and J by 3 bases, with 12 bases between them. Assay: immunoSEQ multiplex PCR; the TCRdb copy retains only in-frame clones and omits some. The sample lists more than 75,000 clones, approximately 90% occurring once. Sequences were derived from peripheral blood, sampled 28 days after the second AZD1222 dose. The receptor was derived from an adult who received the AZD1222 COVID-19 vaccine. The genes are TRBV28 and TRBJ2-5, with TRBD2 as a possible D gene (6 bases). CDR3 sequence reads: CATEGGEETQYF. The CDR3 DNA is TGTGCCACCGAAGGAGGGGAAGAGACCCAGTACTTC. The complete variable domain, with remaining parts taken from reference TRBV28 and TRBJ2-5, reads DVKVTQSSRYLVKRTGEKVFLECVQDMDHENMFWYRQDPGLGLRLIYFSYDVKMKEKGDIPEGYSVSREKKERFSLILESASTNQTSMYLCATEGGEETQYFGPGTRLLVL.